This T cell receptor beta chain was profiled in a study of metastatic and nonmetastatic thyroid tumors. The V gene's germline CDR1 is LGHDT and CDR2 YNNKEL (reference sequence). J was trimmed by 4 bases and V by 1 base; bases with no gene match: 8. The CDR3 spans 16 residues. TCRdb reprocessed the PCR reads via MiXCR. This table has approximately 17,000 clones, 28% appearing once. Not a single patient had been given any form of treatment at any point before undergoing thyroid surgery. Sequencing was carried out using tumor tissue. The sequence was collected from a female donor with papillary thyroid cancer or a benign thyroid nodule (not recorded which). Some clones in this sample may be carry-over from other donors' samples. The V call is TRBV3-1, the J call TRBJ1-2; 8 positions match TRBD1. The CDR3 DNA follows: TGTGCCAGCAGCCAAGTCTCCGGACAGGGTAGCTATGGCTACACCTTC. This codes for CASSQVSGQGSYGYTF.